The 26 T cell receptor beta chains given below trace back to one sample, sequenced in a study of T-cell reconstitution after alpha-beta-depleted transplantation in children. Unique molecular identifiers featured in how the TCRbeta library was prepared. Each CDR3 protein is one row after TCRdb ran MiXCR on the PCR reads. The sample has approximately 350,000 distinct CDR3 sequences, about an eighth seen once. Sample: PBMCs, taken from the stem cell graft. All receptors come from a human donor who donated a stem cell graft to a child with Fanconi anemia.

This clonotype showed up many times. CDR3 DNA: TGTGCCAGCAGCGTCCGACAGAACACTGAAGCTTTCTTT. Protein: CASSVRQNTEAFF. This chain links TRBV7-2 with TRBJ1-1; D is unresolved. The CDR3 has 13 residues. Trimming left V 5 bases short and J 1 base short, with 8 bases between. Germline V CDR1 and CDR2: SGHTA, FQGNSA.

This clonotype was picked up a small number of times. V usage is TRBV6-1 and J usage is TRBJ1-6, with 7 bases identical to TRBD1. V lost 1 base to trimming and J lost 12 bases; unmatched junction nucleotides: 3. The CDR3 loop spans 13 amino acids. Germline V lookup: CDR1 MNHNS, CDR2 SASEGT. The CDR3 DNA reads TGTGCCAGCAGTGAAGGAGGGACAGTACCCCTCCACTTT. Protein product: CASSEGGTVPLHF.

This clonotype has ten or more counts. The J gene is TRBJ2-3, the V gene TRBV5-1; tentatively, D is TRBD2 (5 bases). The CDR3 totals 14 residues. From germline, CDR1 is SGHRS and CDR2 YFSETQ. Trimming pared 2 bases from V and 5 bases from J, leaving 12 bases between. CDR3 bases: TGCGCCAGCAGCTTTTCGGCCGCGGGAGATACGCAGTATTTT. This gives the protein CASSFSAAGDTQYF.

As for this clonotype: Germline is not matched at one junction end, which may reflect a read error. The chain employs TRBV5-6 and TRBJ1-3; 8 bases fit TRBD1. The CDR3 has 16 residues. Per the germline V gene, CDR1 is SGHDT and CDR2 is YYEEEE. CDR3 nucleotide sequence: TGTGCCAGCAGCTTGGACAGGGGGGAAATTGGACACACCATATATTTT. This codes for CASSLDRGEIGHTIYF.

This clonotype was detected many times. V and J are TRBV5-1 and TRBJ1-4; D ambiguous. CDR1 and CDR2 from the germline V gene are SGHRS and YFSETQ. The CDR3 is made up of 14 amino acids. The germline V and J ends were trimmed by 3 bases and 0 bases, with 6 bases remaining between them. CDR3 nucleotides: TGCGCCAGCAGCTCGGCTGCAACTAATGAAAAACTGTTTTTT. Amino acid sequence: CASSSAATNEKLFF.

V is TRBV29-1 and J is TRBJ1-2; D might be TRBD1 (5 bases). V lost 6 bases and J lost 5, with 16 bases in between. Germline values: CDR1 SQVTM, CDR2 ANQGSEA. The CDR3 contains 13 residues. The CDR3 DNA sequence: TGCAGCGTCGCCTGGGGCGCTGGGTATGGCTACACCTTC. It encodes CSVAWGAGYGYTF. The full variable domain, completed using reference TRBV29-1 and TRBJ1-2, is SAVISQKPSRDICQRGTSLTIQCQVDSQVTMMFWYRQQPGQSLTLIATANQGSEATYESGFVIDKFPISRPNLTFSTLTVSNMSPEDSSIYLCSVAWGAGYGYTFGSGTRLTVV.

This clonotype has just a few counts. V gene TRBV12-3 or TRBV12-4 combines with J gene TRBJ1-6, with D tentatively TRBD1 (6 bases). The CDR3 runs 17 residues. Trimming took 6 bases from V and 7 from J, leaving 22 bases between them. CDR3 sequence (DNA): TGTGCCAGCAGCCGTCGGGGAACAGGGACGGCGAATTCACCCCTCCACTTT. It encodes CASSRRGTGTANSPLHF.

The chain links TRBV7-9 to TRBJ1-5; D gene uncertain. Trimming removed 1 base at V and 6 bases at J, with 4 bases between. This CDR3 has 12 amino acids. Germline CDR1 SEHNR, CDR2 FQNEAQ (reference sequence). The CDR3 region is CASSLDAQPQHF. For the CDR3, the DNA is TGTGCCAGCAGCTTAGATGCTCAGCCCCAGCATTTT.

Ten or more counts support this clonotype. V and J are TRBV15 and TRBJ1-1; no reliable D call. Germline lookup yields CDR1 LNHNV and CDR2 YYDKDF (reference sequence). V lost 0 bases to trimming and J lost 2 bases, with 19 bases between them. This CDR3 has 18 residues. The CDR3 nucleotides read TGTGCCACCAGCAGAGATTTGAGATTCGGTCGGGGAAACACTGAAGCTTTCTTT. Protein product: CATSRDLRFGRGNTEAFF.

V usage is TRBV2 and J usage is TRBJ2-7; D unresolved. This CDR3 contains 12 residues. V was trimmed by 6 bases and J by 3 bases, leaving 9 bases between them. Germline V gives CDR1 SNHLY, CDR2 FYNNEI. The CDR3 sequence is CASSWVFYEQYF. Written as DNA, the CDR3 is TGTGCCAGCAGCTGGGTTTTCTACGAGCAGTACTTC.

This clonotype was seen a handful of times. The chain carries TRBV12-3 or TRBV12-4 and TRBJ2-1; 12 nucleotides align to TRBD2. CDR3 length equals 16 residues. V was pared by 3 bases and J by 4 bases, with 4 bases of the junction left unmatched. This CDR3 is CASSFGTSGLYNEQFF. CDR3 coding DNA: TGTGCCAGCAGTTTCGGGACTAGCGGGTTGTACAATGAGCAGTTCTTC.

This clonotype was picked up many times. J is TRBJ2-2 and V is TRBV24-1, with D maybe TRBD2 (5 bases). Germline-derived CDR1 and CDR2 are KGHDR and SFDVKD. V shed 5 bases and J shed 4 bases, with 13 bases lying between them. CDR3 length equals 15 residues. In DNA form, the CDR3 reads TGTGCCACCAGTGGCCAGGTTGGAGGCACCGGGGAGCTGTTTTTT. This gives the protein CATSGQVGGTGELFF.

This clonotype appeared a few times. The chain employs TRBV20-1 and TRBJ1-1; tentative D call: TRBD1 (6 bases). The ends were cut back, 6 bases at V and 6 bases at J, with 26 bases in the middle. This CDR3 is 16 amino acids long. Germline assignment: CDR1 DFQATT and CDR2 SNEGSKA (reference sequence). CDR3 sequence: CSANQLTGGSVAEAFF. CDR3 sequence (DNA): TGCAGTGCCAATCAACTCACCGGGGGCTCGGTGGCTGAAGCTTTCTTT.

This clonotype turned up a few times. The CDR3 region is CATSTNVGGGETQYF. The CDR3 coding sequence is TGTGCCACCAGCACGAATGTCGGGGGCGGTGAGACCCAGTACTTC. The chain combines TRBV15 with TRBJ2-5; tentatively, D is TRBD1 or TRBD2 (6 bases each). The V gene lost 4 bases and the J gene lost 5 bases, with 17 bases spanning the gap. Germline assignment: CDR1 LNHNV and CDR2 YYDKDF (reference sequence). The CDR3 has 15 residues. Variable domain in full (rest from reference TRBV15 and TRBJ2-5): DAMVIQNPRYQVTQFGKPVTLSCSQTLNHNVMYWYQQKSSQAPKLLFHYYDKDFNNEADTPDNFQSRRPNTSFCFLDIRSPGLGDTAMYLCATSTNVGGGETQYFGPGTRLLVL.

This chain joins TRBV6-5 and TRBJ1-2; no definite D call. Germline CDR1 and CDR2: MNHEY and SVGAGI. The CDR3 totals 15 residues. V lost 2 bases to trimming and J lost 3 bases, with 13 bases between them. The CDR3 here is CASSYRSWGDYGYTF. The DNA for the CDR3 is TGTGCCAGCAGTTACCGGTCCTGGGGAGACTATGGCTACACCTTC.

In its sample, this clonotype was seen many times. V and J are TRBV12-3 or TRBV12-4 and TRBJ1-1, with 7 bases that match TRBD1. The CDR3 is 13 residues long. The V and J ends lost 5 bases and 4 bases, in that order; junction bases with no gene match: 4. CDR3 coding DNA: TGTGCCAGCAGTCGACAGGGAAGCACTGAAGCTTTCTTT. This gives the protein CASSRQGSTEAFF.

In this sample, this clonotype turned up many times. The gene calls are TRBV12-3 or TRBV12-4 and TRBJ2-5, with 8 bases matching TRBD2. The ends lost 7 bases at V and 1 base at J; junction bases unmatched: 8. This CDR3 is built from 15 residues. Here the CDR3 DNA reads TGTGCCAGCACCTCCGGGAGGGCTCTCCAAGAGACCCAGTACTTC. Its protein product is CASTSGRALQETQYF.

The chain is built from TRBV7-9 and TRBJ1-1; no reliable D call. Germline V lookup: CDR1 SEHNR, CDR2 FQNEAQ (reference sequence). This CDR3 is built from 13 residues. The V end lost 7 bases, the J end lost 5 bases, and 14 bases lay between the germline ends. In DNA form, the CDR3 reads TGTGCCAGCATCCGGCACGGTGGTACTGAAGCTTTCTTT. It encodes CASIRHGGTEAFF.

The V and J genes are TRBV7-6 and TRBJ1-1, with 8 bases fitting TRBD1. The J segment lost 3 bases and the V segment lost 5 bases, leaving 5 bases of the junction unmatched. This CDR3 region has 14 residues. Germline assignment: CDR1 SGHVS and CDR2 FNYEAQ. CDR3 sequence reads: CASSQYRGDTEAFF. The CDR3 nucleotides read TGTGCCAGCAGCCAATACAGGGGGGACACTGAAGCTTTCTTT.

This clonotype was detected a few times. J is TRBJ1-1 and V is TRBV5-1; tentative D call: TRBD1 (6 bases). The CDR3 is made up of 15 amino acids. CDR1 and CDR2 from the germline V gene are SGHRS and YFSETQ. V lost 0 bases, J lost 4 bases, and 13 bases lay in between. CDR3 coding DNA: TGCGCCAGCAGCTTGGACGCCCCGGGGGCCACTGAAGCTTTCTTT. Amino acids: CASSLDAPGATEAFF. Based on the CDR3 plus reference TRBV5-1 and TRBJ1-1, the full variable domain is KAGVTQTPRYLIKTRGQQVTLSCSPISGHRSVSWYQQTPGQGLQFLFEYFSETQRNKGNFPGRFSGRQFSNSRSEMNVSTLELGDSALYLCASSLDAPGATEAFFGQGTRLTVV.

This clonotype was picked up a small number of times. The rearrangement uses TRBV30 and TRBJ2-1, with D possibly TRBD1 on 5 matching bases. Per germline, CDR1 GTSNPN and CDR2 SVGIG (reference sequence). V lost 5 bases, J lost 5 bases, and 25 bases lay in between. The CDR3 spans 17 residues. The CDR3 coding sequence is TGTGCCTGGGCGCCTTGGTACTTCCCGGACACTCACAATGAGCAGTTCTTC. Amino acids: CAWAPWYFPDTHNEQFF.

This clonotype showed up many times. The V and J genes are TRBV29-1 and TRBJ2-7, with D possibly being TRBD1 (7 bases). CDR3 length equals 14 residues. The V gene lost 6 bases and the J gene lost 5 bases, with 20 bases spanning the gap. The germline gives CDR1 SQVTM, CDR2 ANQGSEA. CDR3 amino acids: CSVGGGDSDNEQYF. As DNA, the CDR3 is TGCAGCGTGGGGGGTGGGGACAGCGATAACGAGCAGTACTTC.

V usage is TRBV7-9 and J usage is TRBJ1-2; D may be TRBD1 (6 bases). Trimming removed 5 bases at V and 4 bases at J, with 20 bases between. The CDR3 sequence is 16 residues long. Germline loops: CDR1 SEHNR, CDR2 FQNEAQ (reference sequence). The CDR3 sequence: CASSTSGGPQSYGYTF. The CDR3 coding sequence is TGTGCCAGCAGCACCTCGGGGGGGCCCCAATCCTATGGCTACACCTTC.

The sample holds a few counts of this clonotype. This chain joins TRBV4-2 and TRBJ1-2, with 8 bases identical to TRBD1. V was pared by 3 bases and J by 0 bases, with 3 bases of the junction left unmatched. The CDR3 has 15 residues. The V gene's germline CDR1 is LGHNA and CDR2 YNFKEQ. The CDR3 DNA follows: TGTGCCAGCAGCCAGCCGGACAGGGCTAACTATGGCTACACCTTC. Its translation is CASSQPDRANYGYTF.

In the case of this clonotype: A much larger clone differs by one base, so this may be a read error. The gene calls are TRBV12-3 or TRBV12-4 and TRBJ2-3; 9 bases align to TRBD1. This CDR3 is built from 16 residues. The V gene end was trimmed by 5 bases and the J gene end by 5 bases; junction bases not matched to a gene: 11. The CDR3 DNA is TGTGCCAGCAGTCTCGCCGGACAGGGGAAAAGAGATACGCAGTATTTT. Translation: CASSLAGQGKRDTQYF.

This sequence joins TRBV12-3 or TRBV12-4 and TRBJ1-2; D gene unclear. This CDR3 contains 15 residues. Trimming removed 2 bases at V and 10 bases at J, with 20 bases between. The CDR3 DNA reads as TGTGCCAGCAGTTTACTAGTGGTACCGATGAATGACTACACCTTC. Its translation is CASSLLVVPMNDYTF.